The clone carrying this TCR beta chain showed up many times. Antigen specificity is unknown. This sample was included in a study of identical twins. From germline, CDR1 is SGHTA and CDR2 FQGNSA. The CDR3 sequence is 12 residues long. Trimming cost V 1 base and J 10 bases, with 10 bases left between them. Template switching created a universal primer site, and the cDNA included unique molecular identifiers. TCRdb used MiXCR to reprocess the 5' RACE reads, holding one entry per CDR3 protein. The table has about 210,000 distinct CDR3 sequences, over 8% seen once; the top ten hold 5% to 6.5%. Study findings and constraints: Cord blood beta clonotypes present at high abundance carried fewer insertions; no such pattern appeared in memory repertoires. It was possible that invariant MAIT and iNKT cells partly confounded the zero-insertion analyses.

The material sequenced was memory (CD45RO+) T cells sorted from blood. The rearrangement links TRBV7-2 to TRBJ1-1, with D maybe TRBD1 (5 bases). This sequence was found in a young woman in good health. The CDR3 DNA sequence: TGTGCCAGCAGCTTAGACCGGGGGACAGCTTTCTTT. The encoded protein is CASSLDRGTAFF.